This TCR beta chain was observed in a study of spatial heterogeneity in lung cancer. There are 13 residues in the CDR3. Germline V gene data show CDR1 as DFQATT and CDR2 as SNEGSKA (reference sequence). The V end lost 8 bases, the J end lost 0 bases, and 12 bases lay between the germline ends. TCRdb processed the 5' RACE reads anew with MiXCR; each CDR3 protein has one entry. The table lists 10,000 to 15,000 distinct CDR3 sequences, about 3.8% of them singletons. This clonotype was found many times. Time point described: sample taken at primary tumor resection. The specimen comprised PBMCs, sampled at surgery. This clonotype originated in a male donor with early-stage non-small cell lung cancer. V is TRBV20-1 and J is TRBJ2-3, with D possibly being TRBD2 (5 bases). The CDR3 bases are TGCAGTTGGAGGCGACCTAGCACAGATACGCAGTATTTT. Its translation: CSWRRPSTDTQYF.